The 14 T cell receptor beta chains listed next were all sequenced from one sample in a study of shared clonotypes between healthy human individuals. Some clones are missing from TCRdb's copy, which holds only in-frame ones; the method was immunoSEQ multiplex PCR. The data hold approximately 1.5 million clones, with nearly 99% observed a single time. The sample was naive CD4+ T cells sorted from blood. This sample's subset: CD45RA+ positively selected. The receptors shown here come from a man between 25 and 39 years old in good health.

V is TRBV7-3 and J is TRBJ2-1, with 7 bases matching TRBD1. With 5 bases clipped from V and 4 bases from J, the junction kept 11 bases outside the gene matches. CDR3 length: 16 residues. CDR1 SGHTA and CDR2 FQGTGA come from the germline V gene. CDR3 sequence: CASSLRPGTDYNEQFF. The CDR3 region has the DNA TGTGCCAGCAGCCTCCGTCCCGGGACAGATTACAATGAGCAGTTCTTC. Together with reference TRBV7-3 and TRBJ2-1, the CDR3 gives the full variable domain: GAGVSQTPSNKVTEKGKYVELRCDPISGHTALYWYRQSLGQGPEFLIYFQGTGAADDSGLPNDRFFAVRPEGSVSTLKIQRTERGDSAVYLCASSLRPGTDYNEQFFGPGTRLTVL.

As DNA, the CDR3 is TGTGCCAGCAGCTTGGGTACGGAGGTAGTAGGCGAGCAGTACTTC. Residues: CASSLGTEVVGEQYF. The chain links TRBV5-4 to TRBJ2-7, with D possibly TRBD2 on 5 matching bases. This CDR3 comprises 15 residues. V was pared by 0 bases and J by 6 bases, with 16 bases between. CDR1 SGHNT and CDR2 YYREEE come from the germline V gene (reference sequence).

The chain combines TRBV4-3 with TRBJ1-2; weak D call: TRBD1 (6 bases). The CDR3 contains 16 residues. From germline, CDR1 is LGHNA and CDR2 YSLEER. V was cut by 4 bases and J by 0 bases, with 15 bases left in between. The CDR3 DNA sequence: TGCGCCAGCAGCCTGGGGGCCAGGGAAGCTAACTATGGCTACACCTTC. As protein: CASSLGAREANYGYTF.

To note about this clone: In the same sample, other DNA sequences code for this CDR3. The rearrangement uses TRBV5-1 and TRBJ2-1; 9 nucleotides line up with TRBD1. The CDR3 totals 16 residues. CDR1 SGHRS and CDR2 YFSETQ come from the germline V gene. V gave up 0 bases and J gave up 7 bases; unmatched junction bases: 8. The CDR3 DNA sequence: TGCGCCAGCAGCTTGGGGGCCGGGACAGGGTTAAATGAGCAGTTCTTC. Translation: CASSLGAGTGLNEQFF.

CDR3 coding DNA: TGTGCCAGCCTGGGCGGGACCGCAGGGGAGCAGTACTTC. Protein sequence: CASLGGTAGEQYF. The gene calls are TRBV5-5 and TRBJ2-7; a possible D gene is TRBD2 (6 bases). Deletions cut 7 bases from V and 7 bases from J, with 18 bases between. Germline CDR1 and CDR2: SGHKS and YYEKEE (reference sequence). The CDR3 extends over 13 amino acids.

The CDR3 DNA is TGTGCCAGCAGCTTCCCGCGGACGGGAGGTGGGACCGGGGAGCTGTTTTTT. Translated, it gives CASSFPRTGGGTGELFF. The chain is built from TRBV7-8 and TRBJ2-2, with 7 bases matching TRBD2. The germline CDR1 and CDR2 sequences are SGHVS and FQNEAQ. V trimming: 3 bases; J trimming: 5 bases; junction bases outside the gene matches: 12. The CDR3 consists of 17 residues.

Notes on this clone: Distinct nucleotide sequences in the sample also encode this CDR3. In nucleotides, the CDR3 is TGTGCCAGCAGCCCCAGACTAGCGGGAGGCACAGATACGCAGTATTTT. It codes for CASSPRLAGGTDTQYF. The rearrangement uses TRBV9 and TRBJ2-3; 12 bases are shared with TRBD2. Germline assignment: CDR1 SGDLS and CDR2 YYNGEE. The CDR3 runs to 16 residues. With 4 bases clipped from V and 1 base from J, the junction kept 4 bases outside the gene matches.

The chain couples TRBV7-2 to TRBJ2-5, with TRBD2 matching 10 bases. The CDR3 extends over 17 amino acids. CDR1 is SGHTA and CDR2 is FQGNSA in the germline V gene. J was trimmed by 5 bases and V by 1 base; bases with no gene match: 10. CDR3 sequence: CASSLVASGSGRETQYF. CDR3 nucleotides: TGTGCCAGCAGCTTAGTGGCTAGCGGGAGCGGCCGGGAGACCCAGTACTTC.

V and J are TRBV5-4 and TRBJ2-3, with 12 bases aligning to TRBD2. Germline-derived CDR1 and CDR2 are SGHNT and YYREEE (reference sequence). V lost 5 bases and J lost 3; bases outside the gene matches: 7. This CDR3 comprises 16 residues. The CDR3 reads CASSSRTSGKTDTQYF. CDR3 in DNA: TGTGCCAGCAGTTCCCGGACTAGCGGGAAAACAGATACGCAGTATTTT.

The rearrangement joins TRBV7-8 to TRBJ1-1; D uncertain. V was trimmed by 2 bases and J by 1 base, leaving 11 bases between them. The CDR3 runs to 15 residues. The germline gives CDR1 SGHVS, CDR2 FQNEAQ. The DNA for the CDR3 is TGTGCCAGCAGCTTATCCTTGCGGCCGAACACTGAAGCTTTCTTT. This sequence encodes CASSLSLRPNTEAFF.

The table lists this clone with a count of one. The chain carries TRBV15 and TRBJ2-1; D not resolved. Germline V lookup: CDR1 LNHNV, CDR2 YYDKDF (reference sequence). V was clipped by 1 base and J by 9 bases, with 10 bases between them. The CDR3 runs to 13 residues. Written as DNA, the CDR3 is TGTGCCACCAGCAGAGGGGGTTCAGGTGAGCAGTTCTTC. Amino acid sequence: CATSRGGSGEQFF.

The CDR3 sequence is CASADRINQPQHF. CDR3 sequence (DNA): TGTGCCAGCGCCGACAGAATCAATCAGCCCCAGCATTTT. The V call is TRBV6-1, the J call TRBJ1-5; TRBD1 might be the D (5 bases). Per the germline V gene, CDR1 is MNHNS and CDR2 is SASEGT. The CDR3 spans 13 residues. Trimming left V 8 bases short and J 3 bases short, with 11 bases between.

The rearrangement uses TRBV5-1 and TRBJ2-1; D is unresolved. The CDR3 length is 12 residues. Looked up from germline, CDR1 is SGHRS and CDR2 is YFSETQ. V was pared by 0 bases and J by 10 bases, with 8 bases between. Written as DNA, the CDR3 is TGCGCCAGCAGCTTGGAGCTTGGGGAGCAGTTCTTC. Amino acids: CASSLELGEQFF.

V gene TRBV2 combines with J gene TRBJ2-7, with D perhaps being TRBD1 or TRBD2 (6 bases each). Trimming removed 6 bases at V and 13 bases at J, with 16 bases between. This CDR3 has 11 amino acids. Germline CDR1 reads SNHLY; CDR2 reads FYNNEI. CDR3 protein: CASRIGGLIYF. CDR3 bases: TGTGCCAGCAGAATAGGGGGACTTATTTACTTC.